This section outlines one TCR beta chain sequence together with its context. Trimming took off 4 bases at V and 2 bases at J, with 20 bases between the two ends. The CDR3 spans 17 residues. Germline V lookup: CDR1 MGHRA, CDR2 YSYEKL. This table comes from immunoSEQ multiplex PCR, and its TCRdb copy is limited to in-frame clones, with some not included. This repertoire shows 1.5 million to 2.5 million clones, approximately 94% found once; its top ten account for around 1%. Terminally differentiated effector memory CD45RA+ cells were excluded by CCR7 positive selection of CD45RO-negative cells. The donors were all Caucasian adults (living in Nashville, Tennessee). This sample stems from a study of shared clonotypes between healthy human individuals.

The chain links TRBV4-1 to TRBJ1-2; a weak D match, TRBD1 (6 bases). Source material: naive CD8+ T cells sorted from blood. This receptor was obtained from a man aged 18 to 35 in good health. CDR3 protein: CASSLEEMAQGNYGYTF. CDR3 DNA sequence: TGCGCCAGCAGCCTCGAAGAGATGGCACAGGGCAACTATGGCTACACCTTC.